The 21 T cell receptor beta chains presented below share a single source sample, sequenced in a study of blood T cell repertoires in COVID-19. Sequencing used immunoSEQ multiplex PCR; TCRdb keeps in-frame clones, though not all of them. The repertoire holds roughly 29,000 clones, with 77% as singletons. The sequenced sample consisted of peripheral blood. The receptors here all came from a woman between 65 and 79 years old with active or convalescent COVID-19.

V and J are TRBV30 and TRBJ1-4; the D is unclear. This CDR3 spans 14 amino acids. V shed 1 base and J shed 5 bases, with 11 bases lying between them. Germline CDR1 and CDR2: GTSNPN and SVGIG (reference sequence). Written as DNA, the CDR3 is TGTGCCTGGAGTGGGGCCGACACCAATGAAAAACTGTTTTTT. Translating gives CAWSGADTNEKLFF.

This chain uses TRBV20-1 with TRBJ1-5; 11 bases agree with TRBD1. From germline, CDR1 is DFQATT and CDR2 SNEGSKA (reference sequence). The V gene end was trimmed by 3 bases and the J gene end by 0 bases; junction bases not matched to a gene: 16. The CDR3 consists of 20 residues. CDR3 nucleotide sequence: TGCAGTGCTAGTGGGGCTAGTGGGGACAGGGGGAGATATAGCAATCAGCCCCAGCATTTT. This translates into CSASGASGDRGRYSNQPQHF.

This clone was found a few times. V and J are TRBV7-2 and TRBJ2-1, with a possible D match to TRBD1 (6 bases). With 7 bases removed from V and 5 bases from J, the gap between germline ends came to 15 bases. The V gene's germline CDR1 is SGHTA and CDR2 FQGNSA. This CDR3 is 14 amino acids long. The CDR3 nucleotides read TGTGCCAGCATCAAAACCACAGGGAACAATGAGCAGTTCTTC. It encodes CASIKTTGNNEQFF.

The chain carries TRBV11-2 and TRBJ2-7; 7 bases map to TRBD2. With 5 bases clipped from V and 2 bases from J, the junction kept 6 bases outside the gene matches. CDR3 length equals 14 residues. Germline V gene sequence: CDR1 SGHAT, CDR2 FQNNGV. Here the CDR3 reads CASSPAGSAYEQYF. CDR3 sequence (DNA): TGTGCCAGCAGCCCAGCGGGATCGGCCTACGAGCAGTACTTC.

The CDR3 sequence: CASSQGVTSGVPYNEQFF. DNA for the CDR3: TGTGCCAGCAGCCAAGGTGTGACTAGCGGGGTGCCCTACAATGAGCAGTTCTTC. The rearrangement links TRBV3-1 (or the pseudogene TRBV3-2) to TRBJ2-1; 11 nucleotides align to TRBD2. The CDR3 contains 18 residues. V lost 1 base to trimming and J lost 2 bases; unmatched junction nucleotides: 7. CDR1 is LGHDT and CDR2 is YNNKEL in the germline V gene (reference sequence).

The V gene is TRBV7-2, the J gene TRBJ2-5; 10 nucleotides match TRBD1. This CDR3 region has 16 residues. Germline V CDR1 and CDR2: SGHTA, FQGNSA. V gave up 5 bases and J gave up 1 base; unmatched junction bases: 7. This chain's CDR3 is CASSKGDRGSQETQYF. CDR3 nucleotide sequence: TGTGCCAGCAGCAAGGGGGACAGGGGATCCCAAGAGACCCAGTACTTC.

The chain uses TRBV2 and TRBJ2-5; D remains unclear. Germline CDR1 is SNHLY and CDR2 is FYNNEI. There are 11 residues in the CDR3. The V end lost 8 bases, the J end lost 5 bases, and 9 bases lay between the germline ends. CDR3 sequence: CASELSETQYF. CDR3 in DNA: TGTGCCAGCGAGTTGTCGGAGACCCAGTACTTC.

Sample share makes this clone large. The chain employs TRBV5-1 and TRBJ1-2, with a weak D call TRBD1 (6 bases). The V gene's germline CDR1 is SGHRS and CDR2 YFSETQ. V was shortened by 5 bases and J by 4 bases, with 15 bases between the two germline ends. This CDR3 comprises 14 residues. The CDR3 nucleotides are TGCGCCAGCAGACCCCCTGGGGGCGGCTATGGCTACACCTTC. Protein: CASRPPGGGYGYTF.

The rearrangement joins TRBV28 to TRBJ2-1, with TRBD2 matching 7 bases. The J segment lost 7 bases and the V segment lost 3 bases, leaving 3 bases of the junction unmatched. Per the germline V gene, CDR1 is MDHEN and CDR2 is SYDVKM. There are 13 residues in the CDR3. The CDR3 nucleotides are TGTGCCAGCAGTTTGAGCGGGAAGAATGAGCAGTTCTTC. It codes for CASSLSGKNEQFF.

The sample holds a few counts of this clone. This rearrangement joins TRBV20-1 to TRBJ2-7; D not certain. Trimming stripped 5 bases from V and 2 bases from J, with 7 bases between. The V gene's germline CDR1 is DFQATT and CDR2 SNEGSKA (reference sequence). This CDR3 region has 11 residues. CDR3 in amino acids: CSAPQTYEQYF. DNA of the CDR3: TGCAGTGCTCCTCAGACCTACGAGCAGTACTTC.

This chain links TRBV29-1 with TRBJ1-2, with TRBD1 as a possible D gene (5 bases). Trimming removed 1 base from V and 6 bases from J, with 12 bases in between. CDR3 length equals 13 residues. CDR1 and CDR2 from the germline V gene are SQVTM and ANQGSEA. CDR3 DNA: TGCAGCGTTGAAGGGGAGGGGATGGATGGCTACACCTTC. Its protein product is CSVEGEGMDGYTF.

This clone was observed a few times. The V call is TRBV28, the J call TRBJ1-5; the D gene is possibly TRBD1 (5 bases). Trimming cost V 5 bases and J 7 bases, with 15 bases left between them. The CDR3 has 14 residues. Germline lookup yields CDR1 MDHEN and CDR2 SYDVKM. CDR3 protein: CASSKGERRQPQHF. The CDR3 DNA follows: TGTGCCAGCAGTAAAGGGGAAAGACGACAGCCCCAGCATTTT.

V and J are TRBV19 and TRBJ2-5; 8 positions match TRBD1. This CDR3 has 14 amino acids. The V gene's germline CDR1 is LNHDA and CDR2 SQIVND (reference sequence). V was clipped by 6 bases and J by 5 bases; unmatched bases: 8. Here the CDR3 reads CASSRRGPGETQYF. The CDR3 nucleotides read TGTGCCAGTAGCCGCAGGGGGCCGGGGGAGACCCAGTACTTC.

The J gene is TRBJ2-2, the V gene TRBV2, with D possibly being TRBD2 (6 bases). The CDR3 totals 17 residues. Trimming pared 7 bases from V and 0 bases from J, leaving 18 bases between. Germline V gene data show CDR1 as SNHLY and CDR2 as FYNNEI. CDR3 in amino acids: CASNIWGGAANTGELFF. The CDR3 nucleotides read TGTGCCAGCAACATCTGGGGCGGGGCCGCGAACACCGGGGAGCTGTTTTTT.

V is TRBV24-1 and J is TRBJ1-3; D is ambiguous. The CDR3 spans 13 residues. The germline V gene encodes CDR1 KGHDR and CDR2 SFDVKD. The germline V and J ends were trimmed by 6 bases and 0 bases, with 5 bases remaining between them. The CDR3, as DNA: TGTGCCACCAGTTCAAACTCTGGAAACACCATATATTTT. This sequence encodes CATSSNSGNTIYF.

The gene calls are TRBV18 and TRBJ2-6; D possibly corresponds to TRBD2 (6 bases). The CDR3 covers 19 residues. The V and J ends lost 2 bases and 1 base respectively, with 18 bases between them. Germline V CDR1 and CDR2: KGHSH, LQKENI. In nucleotides, the CDR3 is TGTGCCAGCTCACCAGCGTTCGGGACTTCCCTATCTGGGGCCAACGTCCTGACTTTC. This codes for CASSPAFGTSLSGANVLTF.

This chain connects TRBV27 to TRBJ1-3; 9 bases line up with TRBD1. From germline, CDR1 is MNHEY and CDR2 SMNVEV (reference sequence). Unmatched junction bases numbered 8, after V lost 4 bases and J lost 4 bases. The length of the CDR3 is 16 residues. The DNA of the CDR3 is TGTGCCAGCAGTTCTACCGGGACAGGGAGGGGAAACACCATATATTTT. Its translation is CASSSTGTGRGNTIYF.

CDR3 in amino acids: CASSQSPGVRRTGELFF. In nucleotides, the CDR3 is TGTGCCAGCAGCCAATCCCCCGGGGTCCGGCGGACCGGGGAGCTGTTTTTT. The rearrangement joins TRBV14 to TRBJ2-2; weak D call: TRBD2 (5 bases). V lost 2 bases and J 5 bases, leaving 18 bases between the germline ends. Germline CDR1 reads SGHDN; CDR2 reads FVKESK. The CDR3 sequence is 17 residues long.

The chain couples TRBV27 to TRBJ1-2; 10 bases fit TRBD1. Trimming removed 5 bases from V and 4 bases from J; junction bases left unmatched: 7. The CDR3 loop spans 15 amino acids. Germline values: CDR1 MNHEY, CDR2 SMNVEV (reference sequence). The CDR3 sequence: CASSTGQGVFYGYTF. CDR3 DNA: TGTGCCAGCAGTACAGGACAGGGGGTCTTCTATGGCTACACCTTC.

The V gene is TRBV25-1, the J gene TRBJ1-1, with D possibly matching TRBD1 (6 bases). CDR1 is MGHDK, CDR2 SYGVNS, per germline. V lost 5 bases and J 2 bases, leaving 15 bases between the germline ends. The CDR3 totals 15 residues. In nucleotides, the CDR3 is TGTGCCAGCAGTCCAAGCAGGGGAGTTAACACTGAAGCTTTCTTT. This encodes CASSPSRGVNTEAFF.

The gene calls are TRBV5-1 and TRBJ2-2, with 9 bases identical to TRBD1. This CDR3 spans 17 amino acids. V lost 4 bases to trimming and J lost 1 base; unmatched junction nucleotides: 8. CDR1 is SGHRS and CDR2 is YFSETQ in the germline V gene. The DNA for the CDR3 is TGCGCCAGCAGCCCCCAGGGACAGGGTTTGAACACCGGGGAGCTGTTTTTT. Protein: CASSPQGQGLNTGELFF.